Listed here are 28 T cell receptor beta chains from one sample, sequenced in a study of blood T cells in healthy people across ages. The authors ran a second PCR of roughly 7 to 11 cycles using a sample-barcoded 5' primer and a J-beta primer mix. Each CDR3 protein gets one entry after TCRdb re-called the 5' RACE reads with MiXCR. The top ten clones hold 23% of a sample with some 1,800,000 distinct CDR3 sequences, roughly 43% of them seen once. The sample consisted of blood. The receptors here all came from a human donor in good health.

This clonotype was picked up a small number of times. This sequence joins TRBV4-3 and TRBJ2-6; no definite D call. The CDR3 covers 18 residues. Germline V gene sequence: CDR1 LGHNA, CDR2 YSLEER. Trimming took off 0 bases at V and 0 bases at J, with 12 bases between the two ends. The CDR3 bases are TGCGCCAGCAGCCAAGATCCCCGCGAGCGCTCTGGGGCCAACGTCCTGACTTTC. It is translated as CASSQDPRERSGANVLTF.

In its sample, this clonotype was seen once. A much larger clone differs by one base, so this may be a read error. The chain employs TRBV20-1 and TRBJ2-3; 7 bases line up with TRBD1. This CDR3 is 17 amino acids long. The germline V gene has CDR1 DFQATT and CDR2 SNEGSKA (reference sequence). The CDR3 spells CRARTRKKGQSTDTQYF. The CDR3 nucleotides are TGCAGAGCTAGAACCAGAAAAAAGGGACAGAGCACAGATACGCAGTATTTT.

The V and J genes are TRBV6-1 and TRBJ2-7, with D tentatively TRBD1 (7 bases). The length of the CDR3 is 18 residues. Germline CDR1 MNHNS, CDR2 SASEGT. V was cut by 4 bases and J by 5 bases, with 27 bases left in between. Written as DNA, the CDR3 is TGTGCCAGCAGTGCGCAGCCGGGACAAGGGGGGCAGGGGGACGAGCAGTACTTC. Protein: CASSAQPGQGGQGDEQYF.

The gene calls are TRBV18 and TRBJ2-1; 7 bases agree with TRBD1. V was pared by 5 bases and J by 8 bases, with 6 bases of the junction left unmatched. The CDR3 is made up of 13 amino acids. Looked up from germline, CDR1 is KGHSH and CDR2 is LQKENI. CDR3 region: CASSSRQGYEQFF. For the CDR3, the DNA is TGTGCCAGCTCATCCAGACAGGGCTATGAGCAGTTCTTC.

This rearrangement joins TRBV12-3 or TRBV12-4 to TRBJ2-1; TRBD2 is a possible D gene (6 bases). The V and J ends lost 3 bases and 9 bases respectively, with 15 bases between them. The CDR3 covers 14 residues. CDR3 protein: CASSLVDFGGEQFF. As DNA, the CDR3 is TGTGCCAGCAGTTTGGTAGATTTCGGGGGTGAGCAGTTCTTC.

The chain carries TRBV4-3 and TRBJ1-6, with D maybe TRBD1 (6 bases). V was pared by 1 base and J by 9 bases, with 19 bases between. The CDR3 covers 17 residues. CDR1 LGHNA and CDR2 YSLEER come from the germline V gene. The CDR3 protein is CASSQGTGTGTGSPLHF. Written as DNA, the CDR3 is TGCGCCAGCAGCCAAGGGACGGGCACAGGGACCGGTTCACCCCTCCACTTT.

There are a few counts of this clonotype. Mismatch with germline at one junction end may stem from a read error. The V and J genes are TRBV12-3 or TRBV12-4 and TRBJ2-2; either TRBD1 or TRBD2 may fit D (6 bases each). The CDR3 has 14 amino acids. For the CDR3, the DNA is TGTGCCAGCAGCTTAGGAGGGGGAACCGGGGAGCTGTTTTTT. Translation: CASSLGGGTGELFF.

This clonotype was seen a handful of times. The chain employs TRBV4-3 and TRBJ1-2, with D hard to call. V was pared by 0 bases and J by 3 bases, with 8 bases between. Germline V gene lookup returns CDR1 LGHNA and CDR2 YSLEER. This CDR3 spans 14 amino acids. CDR3 amino acids: CASSQDVTDYGYTF. CDR3 DNA: TGCGCCAGCAGCCAAGATGTAACAGACTATGGCTACACCTTC.

In regard to this clonotype: Germline and junction disagree at one end, which may indicate a read error. This sequence joins TRBV6-1 and TRBJ2-7; D remains ambiguous. The CDR3 is 14 residues long. Per the germline V gene, CDR1 is MNHNS and CDR2 is SASEGT. This CDR3 reads CASSGEQASYEQDF. The CDR3 DNA reads TGTGCCAGCAGTGGTGAGCAGGCCTCCTACGAGCAGGACTTC.

The chain employs TRBV5-1 and TRBJ1-1, with D unclear. Germline V lookup: CDR1 SGHRS, CDR2 YFSETQ. CDR3 length: 14 amino acids. Trimming cost V 2 bases and J 1 base, with 9 bases left between them. The CDR3 loop is CASSLKVRNTEAFF. DNA of the CDR3: TGCGCCAGCAGCTTAAAGGTTCGGAACACTGAAGCTTTCTTT. The entire variable domain, with the rest obtained from reference TRBV5-1 and TRBJ1-1, is as follows: KAGVTQTPRYLIKTRGQQVTLSCSPISGHRSVSWYQQTPGQGLQFLFEYFSETQRNKGNFPGRFSGRQFSNSRSEMNVSTLELGDSALYLCASSLKVRNTEAFFGQGTRLTVV.

This clonotype was observed at least ten times. The chain joins TRBV12-3 or TRBV12-4 to TRBJ1-2; weak D call: TRBD1 (6 bases). V was pared by 5 bases and J by 6 bases, with 16 bases between. The CDR3 consists of 14 residues. CDR3 DNA sequence: TGTGCCAGCAGTGGAGACAGGATTTGGGATGGCTACACCTTC. Protein sequence: CASSGDRIWDGYTF.

This clonotype was counted a few times. The genes are TRBV6-6 and TRBJ1-2; D ambiguous. The V and J ends lost 2 bases and 9 bases respectively, with 13 bases between them. The V gene's germline CDR1 is MNHNY and CDR2 SVGAGI (reference sequence). The CDR3 has 13 amino acids. CDR3 sequence: CASSYPDTDSYTF. In nucleotides, the CDR3 is TGTGCCAGCAGTTACCCAGATACCGATAGCTACACCTTC.

This clonotype has a handful of counts. The rearrangement links TRBV20-1 to TRBJ2-3; 11 nucleotides align to TRBD1. The CDR3 is 14 amino acids. Germline-derived CDR1 and CDR2 are DFQATT and SNEGSKA (reference sequence). Unmatched junction bases numbered 8, after V lost 8 bases and J lost 4 bases. Here the CDR3 reads CSQGQGGSADTQYF. DNA for the CDR3: TGCAGTCAGGGACAGGGGGGGAGTGCAGATACGCAGTATTTT.

The table lists this clonotype with a count of one. The gene calls are TRBV29-1 and TRBJ2-3; the D gene is possibly TRBD2 (6 bases). This CDR3 comprises 19 residues. The V and J ends lost 0 bases and 0 bases respectively, with 22 bases between them. The germline V gene has CDR1 SQVTM and CDR2 ANQGSEA. CDR3 in DNA: TGCAGCGTTGAAGATTACTATCTTGCGAGCGGGTTTAGCACAGATACGCAGTATTTT. Translating gives CSVEDYYLASGFSTDTQYF.

V gene TRBV3-1 combines with J gene TRBJ2-1; 7 positions match TRBD2. The trim removed 4 bases at V and 5 bases at J, leaving 11 bases unmatched. The CDR3 is made up of 16 amino acids. Germline CDR1 reads LGHDT; CDR2 reads YNNKEL (reference sequence). The CDR3 DNA reads TGTGCCAGCAGCCCCTCAGCGGGACTCCTAAACAATGAGCAGTTCTTC. Its translation is CASSPSAGLLNNEQFF.

The chain uses TRBV24-1 and TRBJ1-5; D not resolved. V was trimmed by 4 bases and J by 4 bases, leaving 10 bases between them. There are 14 residues in the CDR3. Germline assignment: CDR1 KGHDR and CDR2 SFDVKD. This chain's CDR3 is CATSDTLENQPQHF. The CDR3 nucleotides read TGTGCCACCAGTGACACGCTCGAAAATCAGCCCCAGCATTTT.

The chain combines TRBV30 with TRBJ2-6; 8 bases agree with TRBD1. Per germline, CDR1 GTSNPN and CDR2 SVGIG (reference sequence). The CDR3 sequence is 13 residues long. Unmatched junction bases numbered 4, after V lost 1 base and J lost 11 bases. The CDR3 region is CAWSGQGFDVLTF. CDR3 in DNA: TGTGCCTGGAGTGGACAGGGGTTTGACGTCCTGACTTTC.

The DNA of the CDR3 is TGTGCCAGCAGTTACGGGGACGGAAGTAGCTACACCTTC. This codes for CASSYGDGSSYTF. The rearrangement joins TRBV6-2 or TRBV6-3 to TRBJ1-2, with D perhaps matching TRBD1 (5 bases). This CDR3 is 13 amino acids long. From germline, CDR1 is MNHEY and CDR2 SVGEGT. The ends were cut back, 2 bases at V and 9 bases at J, with 13 bases in the middle.

The chain joins TRBV29-1 to TRBJ1-1; TRBD1 aligns across 7 bases. The CDR3 is made up of 10 amino acids. With V trimmed by 6 bases and J by 11 bases, 6 bases remained unmatched. Germline V lookup: CDR1 SQVTM, CDR2 ANQGSEA. The CDR3 here is CSVIGTEAFF. The CDR3 region has the DNA TGCAGCGTCATCGGGACAGAGGCTTTCTTT.

This clonotype showed up just a few times. The chain is built from TRBV28 and TRBJ2-7; D could derive from TRBD1 or TRBD2 (5 bases each). This CDR3 region has 15 residues. In germline, CDR1 is MDHEN, CDR2 SYDVKM. Deletions cut 5 bases from V and 10 bases from J, with 24 bases between. The CDR3 region is CASSPPGAVILAQYF. The CDR3 DNA reads as TGTGCCAGCAGTCCCCCTGGGGCAGTTATCCTAGCCCAGTACTTC.

The genes are TRBV19 and TRBJ1-2; tentatively, D is TRBD1 (5 bases). The CDR3 spans 15 residues. The V and J ends lost 10 bases and 1 base respectively, with 19 bases between them. In germline, CDR1 is LNHDA, CDR2 SQIVND (reference sequence). The CDR3 nucleotides read TGTGCCACCGTATCCCCGGGGCAGCATAACTATGGCTACACCTTC. Amino acid sequence: CATVSPGQHNYGYTF.

This clonotype was observed a few times. The CDR3 bases are TGTGCCACCAGCAGAGTCGGGACAGGGGGCGTTTTAGGGCATCAGCCCCAGCATTTT. Translating gives CATSRVGTGGVLGHQPQHF. The rearrangement links TRBV15 to TRBJ1-5, with 12 bases matching TRBD1. Germline loops: CDR1 LNHNV, CDR2 YYDKDF (reference sequence). The CDR3 sequence is 19 residues long. With 1 base clipped from V and 5 bases from J, the junction kept 12 bases outside the gene matches.

Only one count was recorded for this clonotype. The CDR3 nucleotides read TGCAGTGCTAGTGGCCCTACCGGGACTAGCGGCACAGATACGCAGTATTTT. It translates to CSASGPTGTSGTDTQYF. This chain uses TRBV20-1 with TRBJ2-3; 10 positions match TRBD2. Unmatched junction bases numbered 10, after V lost 3 bases and J lost 1 base. The CDR3 consists of 17 residues. CDR1 and CDR2 from the germline V gene are DFQATT and SNEGSKA (reference sequence).

This chain links TRBV7-4 with TRBJ2-4; maybe TRBD2 (6 bases). Judging by the DNA end, TRBJ2-7 fits better; the J call may be wrong. This CDR3 spans 14 amino acids. In germline, CDR1 is SGHVT, CDR2 SQSDAQ. CDR3 loop: CASSFPGRGNEQYF. In nucleotides, the CDR3 is TGTGCCAGCAGCTTCCCGGGACGGGGGAACGAGCAGTACTTC.

This chain joins TRBV11-3 and TRBJ2-5, with 15 bases aligning to TRBD2. The germline gives CDR1 SGHNT, CDR2 YENEEA. The CDR3 has 17 residues. Germline trimming cut 5 bases from V and 5 bases from J; bases unmatched to any gene: 9. For the CDR3, the DNA is TGTGCCAGCAGCCCAAGGACTAGCGGGGGGGCCGATGAGACCCAGTACTTC. It is translated as CASSPRTSGGADETQYF. Complete variable domain (other parts from reference TRBV11-3 and TRBJ2-5): EAGVVQSPRYKIIEKKQPVAFWCNPISGHNTLYWYLQNLGQGPELLIRYENEEAVDDSQLPKDRFSAERLKGVDSTLKIQPAELGDSAVYLCASSPRTSGGADETQYFGPGTRLLVL.

V is TRBV3-1 and J is TRBJ1-1; 7 bases agree with TRBD1. Germline CDR1 reads LGHDT; CDR2 reads YNNKEL (reference sequence). After removal of 4 bases from V and 11 bases from J, the junction contained 7 bases not matched to a gene. This CDR3 comprises 12 residues. CDR3: CASSRRTGDAFF. As DNA, the CDR3 is TGTGCCAGCAGCCGAAGGACAGGAGACGCTTTCTTT.

The chain is built from TRBV7-9 and TRBJ1-6; 8 bases agree with TRBD1. The CDR3 has 17 residues. Looked up from germline, CDR1 is SEHNR and CDR2 is FQNEAQ (reference sequence). V lost 5 bases, J lost 3 bases, and 9 bases stayed unmatched. CDR3 bases: TGTGCCAGCAGCCGAATGGGACAGGAAAGCTATAATTCACCCCTCCACTTT. Its protein product is CASSRMGQESYNSPLHF.

This clonotype was found many times. V usage is TRBV29-1 and J usage is TRBJ2-6; TRBD2 is a possible D gene (5 bases). Deletions cut 3 bases from V and 0 bases from J, with 6 bases between. The germline V gene encodes CDR1 SQVTM and CDR2 ANQGSEA. This CDR3 comprises 14 residues. CDR3 region: CSVDGSSGANVLTF. CDR3 sequence (DNA): TGCAGCGTTGATGGGAGCTCTGGGGCCAACGTCCTGACTTTC.